The subject of this entry is one TCR beta chain. Its antigen remains unknown. The entry originates in a study of CD8+ T cells in alopecia areata. In the study overall: Scoring treated patients' severity relied on the percentage of scalp area affected. Whole-study findings and limits: Patients shared TCRs less clearly than mice did, possibly for HLA-related reasons.

Noted treatment: oral pan-JAK inhibitor, 5-10 mg twice daily. Collected material from alopecia areata patients comprised lesional scalp punch biopsies and peripheral blood. After isolation, RNA underwent reverse transcription to generate cDNA as the sequencing template. Measured with immunoSEQ multiplex PCR; TCRdb has only the in-frame clones, and not every one. This repertoire shows under 95,000 clones, 70% to 85% found once; its top ten account for 17%. The length of the CDR3 is 21 residues. This receptor was taken from a human donor with alopecia areata. The sample was CD8+ T cells sorted from blood, taken between weeks 43 and 45, from a patient treated with tofacitinib. The chain links TRBV21-1 to TRBJ2-5; TRBD2 is taken as the D call from the table, unchecked against the DNA. TRBV21-1 is tagged as a pseudogene. The CDR3 region has the DNA TGTGCCAGCAGCATGACCAAAGTGGGGGGGGCCAGGGAGTTAGGCCAAGAGACCCAGTACTTC. It specifies CASSMTKVGGARELGQETQYF.